This TCR beta chain comes out of a study of blood T cell repertoires in COVID-19. The V gene lost 5 bases and the J gene lost 0 bases, with 11 bases spanning the gap. The CDR3 has 14 amino acids. Germline V gene data show CDR1 as MRHNA and CDR2 as SNTAGT. Sequenced by immunoSEQ multiplex PCR; TCRdb stores in-frame clones only, minus some. The sample records roughly 350,000 clones, about nine tenths being singletons. In this sample, this clone turned up once. Input material: peripheral blood. This TCR derives from a woman aged 45-65 years with COVID-19, enrolled during active disease. The chain joins TRBV6-4 to TRBJ2-7, with D possibly matching TRBD2 (6 bases). In nucleotides, the CDR3 is TGTGCCAGCAGTCCGGGACTGGCCTCCTACGAGCAGTACTTC. Protein: CASSPGLASYEQYF.